Listed below are T cell receptor beta chains from one sample, sequenced in a study of response to subunit inactivated influenza vaccine. TCRdb recomputed calls from the RT-PCR reads with MiXCR, one row per CDR3 protein. The sample records 500,000 to 750,000 distinct CDR3 sequences, 14% being singletons. The input for sequencing was PBMCs from blood, taken approximately 13 days after vaccination. The receptors were sampled from a middle-aged man who received an inactivated influenza vaccine. Both conserved end residues are part of each CDR3. The D gene is left open where the match is weak. Some rows have no size entry. The others give once, few or many, or a class for an expanded clone.

d_call j_call v_call clone_size cdr3_nt cdr3_aa
TRBD2 TRBJ2-7 TRBV4-3 few TGCGCCAGCAGCCAAGAAACGGGACTAGCGGGCGAGCAGTACTTC CASSQETGLAGEQYF
NA TRBJ2-2 TRBV5-1 NA TGCGCCAGCAGAGTCGACGGGAACACCGGGGAGCTGTTTTTT CASRVDGNTGELFF
NA TRBJ2-7 TRBV4-3 NA TGCGCCAGCAGCCAAGAATTGCCGGGACACCGACCCTACGAGCAGTACTTC CASSQELPGHRPYEQYF
NA TRBJ1-2 TRBV4-3 NA TGCGCCAGCAGCCAAGAGCGGGGCAGTCCAATTTATGGCTACACCTTC CASSQERGSPIYGYTF
NA TRBJ1-1 TRBV9 few TGTGCCAGCAGCTACCTGGAGAGGAACACTGAAGCTTTCTTT CASSYLERNTEAFF
TRBD1 TRBJ2-2 TRBV15 many TGTGCCACCAGCAGGGACAGGGTGCCCGGGGAGCTGTTTTTT CATSRDRVPGELFF
NA TRBJ2-3 TRBV30 many TGTGCCTGGAGTGAGGCCCTGGGCAGGGGATATTACACAGATACGCAGTATTTT CAWSEALGRGYYTDTQYF
TRBD1 TRBJ1-1 TRBV9 NA TGTGCCAGCACCCCAGGGGGCCGGACTGAAGCTTTCTTT CASTPGGRTEAFF
TRBD1 TRBJ2-5 TRBV25-1 NA TGTGCCAGCAGTTCCACTCTGCAGGGGGTTCCGGAGACCCAGTACTTC CASSSTLQGVPETQYF
TRBD2 TRBJ2-1 TRBV2 few TGTGCCAGCAGTGGGACTAGCGGGAGGGCCCATGAGCAGTTCTTC CASSGTSGRAHEQFF
NA TRBJ2-7 TRBV20-1 few TGCAGTGCCGCTATCCGGGCTTCCTACGAGCAGTACTTC CSAAIRASYEQYF
NA TRBJ2-1 TRBV11-2 few TGTGCCAGCAGCTTAGATTTGGGAGGGGGCGCCTACAATGAGCAGTTCTTC CASSLDLGGGAYNEQFF
NA TRBJ2-7 TRBV5-8 NA TGTGCCAGCAGCATCGGGACATTGGTGGTCGAGCAGTACTTC CASSIGTLVVEQYF
NA TRBJ2-5 TRBV20-1 NA TGCAGTGCTGGGACATTTAATAAATGGGGAGAGACCCAGTACTTC CSAGTFNKWGETQYF
NA TRBJ2-2 TRBV20-1 few TGCAGTGCTGTCTCGACAGTGAACACCGGGGAGCTGTTTTTT CSAVSTVNTGELFF
NA TRBJ2-2 TRBV11-2 few TGTGCCAGCAGCTCCAACAAGAGAACCGGGGAGCTGTTTTTT CASSSNKRTGELFF
NA TRBJ2-7 TRBV5-6 NA TGTGCCAGCAGCGGCAGTGGCCCCGAGCAGTACTTC CASSGSGPEQYF
TRBD2 TRBJ2-4 TRBV11-2 few TGTGCCAGCAGCTCCGGAACGCGGACTAGCGGGTCCAAAAACATTCAGTACTTC CASSSGTRTSGSKNIQYF
TRBD1 TRBJ1-2 TRBV30 NA TGTGCCTCGCGGACAGGGTTTGGCTACACCTTC CASRTGFGYTF
TRBD1 TRBJ2-7 TRBV29-1 few TGCAGCGTCCGTCGGACAGGATCCTACGAGCAGTACTTC CSVRRTGSYEQYF
TRBD1 TRBJ1-5 TRBV5-6 few TGTGCCAGCAGCTGGACAGGGCTTGGGGGGAATCAGCCCCAGCATTTT CASSWTGLGGNQPQHF
NA TRBJ2-2 TRBV7-7 NA TGTGCCAGCAGCCATAAGGCCCCGAACAGCGCCGGGGAGCTGTTTTTT CASSHKAPNSAGELFF
TRBD2 TRBJ2-5 TRBV28 few TGTGCCAGCAGGATGGGACTAGCGGGTGCCCAGTACTTC CASRMGLAGAQYF
TRBD2 TRBJ2-3 TRBV9 NA TGTGCCAGCAGCGGTAGCGGGGGGGCCGTAAATACGCAGTATTTT CASSGSGGAVNTQYF
TRBD1 TRBJ1-5 TRBV20-1 NA TGCAGTGCTAGAGCCCCGACAGGGGGTCAGCCCCAGCATTTT CSARAPTGGQPQHF
NA TRBJ2-2 TRBV5-1 NA TGCGCCAGCAGCGCGACAGTCCCCGACGGGGAGCTGTTTTTT CASSATVPDGELFF
TRBD2 TRBJ2-3 TRBV28 few TGTGCCAGCCTACCTAGCGGGAGTGCCGCAGATACGCAGTATTTT CASLPSGSAADTQYF
NA TRBJ2-5 TRBV7-2 few TGTGCCAGCCTTGGACGGCAAGAGACCCAGTACTTC CASLGRQETQYF
NA TRBJ2-5 TRBV5-1 NA TGCGCCAGCAGCCGAGTACAAACAGGATACCAAGAGACCCAGTACTTC CASSRVQTGYQETQYF
TRBD1 TRBJ1-6 TRBV20-1 many TGCAGTGCTGGGGAGACAGGGGGTGGGTATTCACCCCTCCACTTT CSAGETGGGYSPLHF
NA TRBJ2-5 TRBV20-1 few TGCAGTGCTAGAGCTCGGCGGCTCCAAGAGACCCAGTACTTC CSARARRLQETQYF
TRBD2 TRBJ2-1 TRBV29-1 NA TGCAGCTACGATGGCGGGAGCTCCTACAATGAGCAGTTCTTC CSYDGGSSYNEQFF
TRBD2 TRBJ2-1 TRBV4-1 NA TGCGCCAGCAGCCAAGTGGGACTAGCTAGCGATGAGCAGTTCTTC CASSQVGLASDEQFF